Each of the 10 T cell receptor beta chains below was sequenced from the same sample in a study of T cell changes during pregnancy in multiple sclerosis. Repertoires were generated with immunoSEQ multiplex PCR, while TCRdb's copy carries only in-frame clones and drops some. The sample includes approximately 43,000 clones, 90% of them seen just once. This material consisted of CD8+ T cells from peripheral blood mononuclear cells, taken in the first trimester of pregnancy. The receptors stem from a female donor with multiple sclerosis, enrolled in a pregnancy study.

The J gene is TRBJ2-1, the V gene TRBV2; D is perhaps TRBD1 (6 bases). Trimming took 2 bases from V and 9 from J, leaving 17 bases between them. The CDR3 loop spans 15 amino acids. The germline CDR1 and CDR2 sequences are SNHLY and FYNNEI. The CDR3 sequence: CASSESSQGIGEQFF. The CDR3 DNA sequence: TGTGCCAGCAGTGAATCCAGTCAGGGGATAGGTGAGCAGTTCTTC.

This clone was observed once. This chain connects TRBV5-4 to TRBJ1-2; D is perhaps TRBD1 (6 bases). Germline values: CDR1 SGHNT, CDR2 YYREEE (reference sequence). V gave up 6 bases and J gave up 4 bases, with 25 bases separating them. The CDR3 consists of 17 residues. As DNA, the CDR3 is TGTGCCAGCACCCAAGGGGGTCCTATTCAAACAGGCTATGGCTACACCTTC. It codes for CASTQGGPIQTGYGYTF.

The J gene is TRBJ2-7, the V gene TRBV30; maybe TRBD1 (6 bases). CDR3 size: 13 residues. Per germline, CDR1 GTSNPN and CDR2 SVGIG (reference sequence). V was cut by 0 bases and J by 6 bases, with 12 bases left in between. As DNA, the CDR3 is TGTGCCTGGAGTGTGTCAGGGGCGGGCGAGCAGTACTTC. This codes for CAWSVSGAGEQYF.

This rearrangement joins TRBV25-1 to TRBJ2-3; 9 positions agree with TRBD2. The germline gives CDR1 MGHDK, CDR2 SYGVNS. The CDR3 sequence is 16 residues long. V lost 1 base and J lost 2; bases outside the gene matches: 4. CDR3 DNA: TGTGCCAGCAGTGAATGGGCTAGCGGGGTCACAGATACGCAGTATTTT. It yields the protein CASSEWASGVTDTQYF.

J is TRBJ2-1 and V is TRBV4-3; TRBD2 matches 11 bases. Losses at the gene ends were 0 bases for V and 6 bases for J; bases not matched to a gene: 1. The CDR3 consists of 15 residues. Germline V gene sequence: CDR1 LGHNA, CDR2 YSLEER. In nucleotides, the CDR3 is TGCGCCAGCAGCCAAGATAGCGGGGGGGCCAATGAGCAGTTCTTC. It is translated as CASSQDSGGANEQFF.

This clone has a handful of counts. V gene TRBV6-6 combines with J gene TRBJ1-2, with D maybe TRBD1 (5 bases). Per the germline V gene, CDR1 is MNHNY and CDR2 is SVGAGI (reference sequence). The CDR3 has 10 amino acids. V lost 6 bases and J 6 bases, leaving 5 bases between the germline ends. The CDR3 coding sequence is TGTGCCAGCAGAGGGGATGGCTACACCTTC. Residues: CASRGDGYTF.

V is TRBV4-1 and J is TRBJ1-1, with D perhaps matching TRBD1 (5 bases). The germline V and J ends were trimmed by 4 bases and 3 bases, with 24 bases remaining between them. The CDR3 totals 18 residues. CDR1 is MGHRA and CDR2 is YSYEKL in the germline V gene. The CDR3 DNA sequence: TGCGCCAGCAGCCTCTCCTCAGGGTTGGTATTTGGGGACACTGAAGCTTTCTTT. It yields the protein CASSLSSGLVFGDTEAFF.

The rearrangement links TRBV5-1 to TRBJ2-7; D might be TRBD1 (5 bases). This CDR3 comprises 12 residues. Germline V gene data show CDR1 as SGHRS and CDR2 as YFSETQ. Trimming pared 4 bases from V and 6 bases from J, leaving 11 bases between. The CDR3 nucleotides read TGCGCCAGCAGCCTAGACAGAGCCGAGCAGTACTTC. Translating it yields CASSLDRAEQYF. The entire variable domain, with the rest obtained from reference TRBV5-1 and TRBJ2-7, is as follows: KAGVTQTPRYLIKTRGQQVTLSCSPISGHRSVSWYQQTPGQGLQFLFEYFSETQRNKGNFPGRFSGRQFSNSRSEMNVSTLELGDSALYLCASSLDRAEQYFGPGTRLTVT.

The gene calls are TRBV6-1 and TRBJ1-1; TRBD1 is a possible D gene (5 bases). The CDR3 length is 14 residues. Trimming removed 6 bases at V and 0 bases at J, with 11 bases between. CDR1 and CDR2 (germline): MNHNS, SASEGT. CDR3 residues: CASSLQDLNTEAFF. The CDR3 region has the DNA TGTGCCAGCAGCCTACAGGACCTGAACACTGAAGCTTTCTTT.

The J gene is TRBJ2-7, the V gene TRBV7-9; possible D gene TRBD1, 5 bases. This CDR3 has 13 residues. Germline lookup yields CDR1 SEHNR and CDR2 FQNEAQ (reference sequence). Trimming stripped 6 bases from V and 0 bases from J, with 9 bases between. The CDR3 nucleotides read TGTGCCAGCAGGGTAGGGGCCTCCTACGAGCAGTACTTC. Translation: CASRVGASYEQYF.